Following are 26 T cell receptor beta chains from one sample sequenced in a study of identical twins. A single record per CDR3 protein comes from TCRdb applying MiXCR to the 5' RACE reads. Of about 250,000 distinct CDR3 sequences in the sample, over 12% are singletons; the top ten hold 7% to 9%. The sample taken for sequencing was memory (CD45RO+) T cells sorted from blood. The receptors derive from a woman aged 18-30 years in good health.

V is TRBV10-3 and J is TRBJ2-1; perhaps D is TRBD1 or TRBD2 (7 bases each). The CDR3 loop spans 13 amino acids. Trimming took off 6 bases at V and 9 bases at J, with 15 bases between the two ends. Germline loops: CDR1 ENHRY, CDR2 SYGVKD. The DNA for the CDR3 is TGTGCCATCAGAGACGACAGGGAGGGTGAGCAGTTCTTC. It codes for CAIRDDREGEQFF.

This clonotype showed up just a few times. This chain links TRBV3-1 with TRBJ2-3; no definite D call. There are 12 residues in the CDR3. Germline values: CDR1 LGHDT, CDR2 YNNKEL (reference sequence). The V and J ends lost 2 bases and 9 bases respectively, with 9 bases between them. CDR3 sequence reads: CASSQRVSTQYF. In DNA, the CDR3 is TGTGCCAGCAGCCAAAGGGTATCGACGCAGTATTTT.

This CDR3 is CASSPGRNKNIQYF. For the CDR3, the DNA is TGTGCCAGCAGCCCCGGACGAAACAAAAACATTCAGTACTTC. V usage is TRBV3-1 and J usage is TRBJ2-4; D gene uncertain. Trimming took 4 bases from V and 3 from J, leaving 10 bases between them. The germline gives CDR1 LGHDT, CDR2 YNNKEL (reference sequence). The CDR3 spans 14 residues.

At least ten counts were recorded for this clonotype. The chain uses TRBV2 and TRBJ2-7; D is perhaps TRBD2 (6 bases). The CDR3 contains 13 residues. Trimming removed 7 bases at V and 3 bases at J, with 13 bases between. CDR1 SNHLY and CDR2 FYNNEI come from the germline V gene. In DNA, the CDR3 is TGTGCCAGCACCGGGACTGGTTACTACGAGCAGTACTTC. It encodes CASTGTGYYEQYF.

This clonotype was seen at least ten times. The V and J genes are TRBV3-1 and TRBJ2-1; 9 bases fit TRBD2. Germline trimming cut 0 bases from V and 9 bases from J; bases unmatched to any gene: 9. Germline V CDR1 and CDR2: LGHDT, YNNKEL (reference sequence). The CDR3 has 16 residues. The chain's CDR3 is CASSQDPSGKAGEQFF. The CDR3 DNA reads TGTGCCAGCAGCCAAGATCCTAGCGGGAAGGCAGGTGAGCAGTTCTTC.

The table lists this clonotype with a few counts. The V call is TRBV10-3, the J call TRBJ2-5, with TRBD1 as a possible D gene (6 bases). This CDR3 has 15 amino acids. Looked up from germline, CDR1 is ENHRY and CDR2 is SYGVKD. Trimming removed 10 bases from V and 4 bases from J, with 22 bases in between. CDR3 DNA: TGTGCCACCACACGACTTACAGGGCGCGGAGAGACCCAGTACTTC. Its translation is CATTRLTGRGETQYF.

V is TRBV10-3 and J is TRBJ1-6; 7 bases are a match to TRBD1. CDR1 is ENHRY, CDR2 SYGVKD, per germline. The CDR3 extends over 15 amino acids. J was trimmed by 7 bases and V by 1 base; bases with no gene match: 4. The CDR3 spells CAISEFTGENSPLHF. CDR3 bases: TGTGCCATCAGTGAGTTCACAGGGGAAAATTCACCCCTCCACTTT.

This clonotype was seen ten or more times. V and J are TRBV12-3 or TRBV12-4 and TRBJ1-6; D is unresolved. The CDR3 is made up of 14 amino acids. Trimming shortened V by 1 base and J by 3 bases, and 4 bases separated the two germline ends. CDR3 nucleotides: TGTGCCAGCAGTTTAGGCAGCTATAATTCACCCCTCCACTTT. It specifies CASSLGSYNSPLHF.

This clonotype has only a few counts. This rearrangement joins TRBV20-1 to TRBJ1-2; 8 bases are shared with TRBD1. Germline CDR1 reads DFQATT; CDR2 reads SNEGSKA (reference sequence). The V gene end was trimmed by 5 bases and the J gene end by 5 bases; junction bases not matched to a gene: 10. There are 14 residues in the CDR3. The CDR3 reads CSAFTGTGVYGYTF. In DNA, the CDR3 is TGCAGTGCTTTTACCGGGACAGGAGTTTATGGCTACACCTTC.

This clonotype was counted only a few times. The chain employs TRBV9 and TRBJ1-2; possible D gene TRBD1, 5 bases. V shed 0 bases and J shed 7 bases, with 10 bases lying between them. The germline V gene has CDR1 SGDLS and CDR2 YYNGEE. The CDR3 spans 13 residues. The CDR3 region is CASSVGGTSGYTF. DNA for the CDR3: TGTGCCAGCAGCGTAGGCGGGACCAGTGGCTACACCTTC.

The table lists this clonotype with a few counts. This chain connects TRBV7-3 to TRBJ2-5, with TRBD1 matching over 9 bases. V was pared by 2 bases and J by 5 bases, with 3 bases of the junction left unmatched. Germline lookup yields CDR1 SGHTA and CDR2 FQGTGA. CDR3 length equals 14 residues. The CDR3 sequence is CASSLAGTGETQYF. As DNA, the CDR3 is TGTGCCAGCAGCTTAGCCGGGACAGGGGAGACCCAGTACTTC. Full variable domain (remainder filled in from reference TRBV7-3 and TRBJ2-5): GAGVSQTPSNKVTEKGKYVELRCDPISGHTALYWYRQSLGQGPEFLIYFQGTGAADDSGLPNDRFFAVRPEGSVSTLKIQRTERGDSAVYLCASSLAGTGETQYFGPGTRLLVL.

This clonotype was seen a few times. The DNA of the CDR3 is TGTGCCAGCAGCTTACCGGGACAGAACTTCTACGAGCAGTACTTC. This codes for CASSLPGQNFYEQYF. V and J are TRBV7-9 and TRBJ2-7; TRBD1 aligns across 7 bases. The CDR3 has 15 residues. Germline V gives CDR1 SEHNR, CDR2 FQNEAQ (reference sequence). V gave up 2 bases and J gave up 3 bases; unmatched junction bases: 7.

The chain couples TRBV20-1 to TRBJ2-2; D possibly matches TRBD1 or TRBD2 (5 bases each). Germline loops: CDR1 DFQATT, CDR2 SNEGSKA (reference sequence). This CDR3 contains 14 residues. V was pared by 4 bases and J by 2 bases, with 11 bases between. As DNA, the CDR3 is TGCAGTGCTACGACGGGGCTCAACACCGGGGAGCTGTTTTTT. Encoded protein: CSATTGLNTGELFF.

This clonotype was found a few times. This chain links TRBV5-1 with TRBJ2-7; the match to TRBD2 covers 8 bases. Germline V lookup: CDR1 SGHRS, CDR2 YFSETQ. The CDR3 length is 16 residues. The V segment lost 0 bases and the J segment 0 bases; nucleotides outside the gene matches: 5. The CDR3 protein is CASSLVAGTSSYEQYF. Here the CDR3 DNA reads TGCGCCAGCAGCTTGGTAGCGGGAACGAGCTCCTACGAGCAGTACTTC.

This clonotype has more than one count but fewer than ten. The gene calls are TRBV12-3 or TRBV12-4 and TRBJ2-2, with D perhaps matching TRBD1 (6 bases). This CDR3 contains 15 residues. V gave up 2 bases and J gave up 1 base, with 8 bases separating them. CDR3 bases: TGTGCCAGCAGTTTAAACAGGGTGAACACCGGGGAGCTGTTTTTT. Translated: CASSLNRVNTGELFF.

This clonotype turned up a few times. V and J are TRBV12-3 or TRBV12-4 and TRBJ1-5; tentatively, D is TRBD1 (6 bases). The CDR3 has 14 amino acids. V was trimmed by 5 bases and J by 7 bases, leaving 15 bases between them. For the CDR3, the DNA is TGTGCCAGCAGTGCGCACAGGGAGGGCCAGCCCCAGCATTTT. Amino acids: CASSAHREGQPQHF.

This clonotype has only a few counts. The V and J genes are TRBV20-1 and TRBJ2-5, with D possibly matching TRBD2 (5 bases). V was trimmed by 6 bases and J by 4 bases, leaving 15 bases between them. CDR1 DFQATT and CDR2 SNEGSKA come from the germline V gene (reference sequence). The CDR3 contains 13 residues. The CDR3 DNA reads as TGCAGTGCCTTCCCACCCGGAGGAGAGACCCAGTACTTC. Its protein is CSAFPPGGETQYF.

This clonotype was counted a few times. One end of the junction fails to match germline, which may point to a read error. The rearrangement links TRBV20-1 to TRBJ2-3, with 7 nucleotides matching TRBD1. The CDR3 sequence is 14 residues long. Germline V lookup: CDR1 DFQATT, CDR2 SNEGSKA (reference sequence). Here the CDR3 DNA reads TGCAGTACTAGGGGGCTAGTAAACACAGATACGCAGTATTTT. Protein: CSTRGLVNTDTQYF.

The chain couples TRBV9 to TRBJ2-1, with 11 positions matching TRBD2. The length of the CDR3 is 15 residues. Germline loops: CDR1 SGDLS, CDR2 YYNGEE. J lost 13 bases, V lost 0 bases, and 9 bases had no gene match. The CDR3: CASSVGGLAVPTQFF. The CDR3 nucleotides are TGTGCCAGCAGCGTAGGGGGACTAGCGGTTCCAACTCAGTTCTTC.

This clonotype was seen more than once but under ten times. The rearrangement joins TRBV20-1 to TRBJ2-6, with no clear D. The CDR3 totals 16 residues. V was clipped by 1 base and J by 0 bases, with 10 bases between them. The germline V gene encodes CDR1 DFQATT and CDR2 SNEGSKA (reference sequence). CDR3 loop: CSARVWRFSGANVLTF. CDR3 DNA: TGCAGTGCTAGAGTTTGGCGATTCTCTGGGGCCAACGTCCTGACTTTC.

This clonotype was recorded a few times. The DNA for the CDR3 is TGTGCCAGCAGTCCGGGTTCCTGGGCACCCCTCCACTTT. It specifies CASSPGSWAPLHF. The chain employs TRBV12-3 or TRBV12-4 and TRBJ1-6; D is unresolved. The CDR3 runs to 13 residues. Trimming removed 5 bases at V and 11 bases at J, with 13 bases between.

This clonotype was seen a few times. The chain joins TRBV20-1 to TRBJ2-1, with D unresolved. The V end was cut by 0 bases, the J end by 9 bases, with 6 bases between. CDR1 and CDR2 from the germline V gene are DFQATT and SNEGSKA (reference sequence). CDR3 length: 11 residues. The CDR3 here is CSARDPSEQFF. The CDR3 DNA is TGCAGTGCTAGAGATCCGAGTGAGCAGTTCTTC.

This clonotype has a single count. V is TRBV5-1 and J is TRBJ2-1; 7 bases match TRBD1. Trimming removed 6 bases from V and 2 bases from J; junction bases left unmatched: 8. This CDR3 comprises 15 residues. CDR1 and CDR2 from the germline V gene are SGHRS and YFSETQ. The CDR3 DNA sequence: TGCGCCAGCAAAATAAAGAGGGGGCCCTACAATGAGCAGTTCTTC. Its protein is CASKIKRGPYNEQFF.

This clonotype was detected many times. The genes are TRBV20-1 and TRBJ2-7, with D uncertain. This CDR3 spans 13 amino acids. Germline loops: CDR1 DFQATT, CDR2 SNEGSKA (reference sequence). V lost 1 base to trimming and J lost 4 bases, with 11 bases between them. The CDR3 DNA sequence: TGCAGTGCTAGAGTCTCCCCACAATACGAGCAGTACTTC. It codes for CSARVSPQYEQYF.

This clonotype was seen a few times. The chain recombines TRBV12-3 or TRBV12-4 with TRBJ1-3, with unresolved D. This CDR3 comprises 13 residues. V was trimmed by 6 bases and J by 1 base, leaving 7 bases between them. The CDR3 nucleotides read TGTGCCAGCAGCCGTTGGTCTGGAAACACCATATATTTT. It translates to CASSRWSGNTIYF.

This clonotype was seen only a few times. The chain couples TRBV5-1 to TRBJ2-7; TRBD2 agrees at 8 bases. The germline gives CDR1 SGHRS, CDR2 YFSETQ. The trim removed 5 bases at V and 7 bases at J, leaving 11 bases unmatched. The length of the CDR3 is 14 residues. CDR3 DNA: TGCGCCAGCAGTTGGCGGCTAGCGGGCGGTGAGCAGTACTTC. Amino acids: CASSWRLAGGEQYF.